Here is one T cell receptor beta chain with its context. The antigen is undetermined. Profiling relied on immunoSEQ multiplex PCR, and the TCRdb table lists in-frame clones only, not all of them. The table has about 2 million clones, about 94% seen once. This sample stems from a study of shared clonotypes between healthy human individuals. Study context: CD8 memory received one plate per donor, CD8 naive two, CD4 memory three and CD4 naive three.

Terminally differentiated effector memory CD45RA+ cells were excluded by CCR7 positive selection of CD45RO-negative cells. Everyone who donated was a Caucasian adult who lived in Nashville, Tennessee. Study-wide points: Compared with clonotypes that all four donors shared, non-shared clonotypes had lower generation probabilities. Estimated richness was generally greater in naive than memory subsets.

This clonotype originated in a man younger than 35 in good health. The sequencing sample was made of naive CD8+ T cells sorted from blood.

The CDR3 bases are TGCGCCAGCAGGGGGGGAGCGCAGTATTTT. Protein product: CASRGGAQYF. The rearrangement joins TRBV10-1 to TRBJ2-3, with D maybe TRBD2 (6 bases). The length of the CDR3 is 10 residues. Germline CDR1 reads WNHNN; CDR2 reads SYGVQD (reference sequence). The V end was cut by 6 bases, the J end by 10 bases, with 8 bases between.